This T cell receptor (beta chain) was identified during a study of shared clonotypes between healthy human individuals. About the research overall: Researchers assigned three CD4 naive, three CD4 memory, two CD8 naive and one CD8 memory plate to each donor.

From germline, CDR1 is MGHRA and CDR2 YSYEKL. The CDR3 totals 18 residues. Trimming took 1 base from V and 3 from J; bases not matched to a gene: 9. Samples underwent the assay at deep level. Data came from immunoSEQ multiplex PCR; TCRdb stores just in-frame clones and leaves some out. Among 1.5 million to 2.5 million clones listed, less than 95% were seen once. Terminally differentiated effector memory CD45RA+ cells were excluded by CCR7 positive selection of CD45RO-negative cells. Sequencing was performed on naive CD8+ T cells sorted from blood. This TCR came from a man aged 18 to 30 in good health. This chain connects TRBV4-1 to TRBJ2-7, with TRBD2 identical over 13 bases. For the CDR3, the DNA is TGCGCCAGCAGCCAAGGAACTAGCGGGGGGGCCCTTGTCTACGAGCAGTACTTC. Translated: CASSQGTSGGALVYEQYF.